One T cell receptor beta chain is described in this entry. In the authors' methods: For nucleated cells, counts were estimated from reference gene primer amplification. Some clones are missing from TCRdb's copy, which holds only in-frame ones; the method was immunoSEQ multiplex PCR. D and trimming come from the DNA, and the V and J calls and clone size come from that table. The repertoire holds 60,000 to 65,000 clones, with approximately 81% as singletons. Enrolled during active infection, Seattle patients were then followed longitudinally. The data were obtained in a study of blood T cell repertoires in COVID-19. Study background: Spain, Italy and the United States supplied samples that represented acute and convalescent COVID-19. The cDNA or gDNA used as material had been derived from T cells, B-cell-depleted T cells, or PBMCs.

The receptor comes from a man aged 55 to 70 with COVID-19, enrolled during active disease. The source material was peripheral blood.

CDR3 residues: CASSPPAGQGLDSPLHF. CDR3 coding DNA: TGTGCCAGCAGTCCCCCCGCCGGACAGGGCTTGGATTCACCCCTCCACTTT. V is TRBV28 and J is TRBJ1-6; TRBD1 aligns across 8 bases. Losses at the gene ends were 5 bases for V and 8 bases for J; bases not matched to a gene: 14. This CDR3 has 17 residues. Germline V lookup: CDR1 MDHEN, CDR2 SYDVKM.